Listed here are 5 T cell receptor beta chains from one sample, sequenced in a study of T cell responses to AZD1222 COVID-19 vaccine. Generated by immunoSEQ multiplex PCR, the TCRdb table keeps only in-frame clones and is missing some. This table has about 130,000 clones, about 93% appearing once. The source was peripheral blood, collected on day 0 of AZD1222 vaccination. The receptors were gathered from an adult in good health.

The V call is TRBV7-9, the J call TRBJ1-1; possibly TRBD1 for D (6 bases). V dropped 1 base and J dropped 10 bases, with 10 bases sitting between them. The CDR3 is made up of 12 amino acids. Germline-derived CDR1 and CDR2 are SEHNR and FQNEAQ (reference sequence). The CDR3 sequence: CASSLVGAVAFF. DNA for the CDR3: TGTGCCAGCAGCTTAGTGGGGGCTGTAGCTTTCTTT.

The chain links TRBV11-2 to TRBJ1-1; D remains unclear. V was shortened by 0 bases and J by 3 bases, with 11 bases between the two germline ends. This CDR3 is built from 15 residues. Germline CDR1 reads SGHAT; CDR2 reads FQNNGV. The CDR3 DNA sequence: TGTGCCAGCAGCTTAGATACCCAGAGGCACACTGAAGCTTTCTTT. Protein sequence: CASSLDTQRHTEAFF.

This chain links TRBV6-5 with TRBJ1-6; D gene uncertain. The V gene lost 6 bases and the J gene lost 9 bases, with 18 bases spanning the gap. Per the germline V gene, CDR1 is MNHEY and CDR2 is SVGAGI. The CDR3 totals 15 residues. The CDR3 here is CASSAGVRGGSPLHF. In DNA form, the CDR3 reads TGTGCCAGCAGCGCCGGGGTGCGAGGCGGTTCACCCCTCCACTTT.

This chain connects TRBV11-3 to TRBJ1-1; weak D call: TRBD1 (5 bases). The V gene's germline CDR1 is SGHNT and CDR2 YENEEA. The germline V and J ends were trimmed by 5 bases and 1 base, with 11 bases remaining between them. The length of the CDR3 is 14 residues. CDR3 region: CASSIGHPNTEAFF. The CDR3 DNA reads as TGTGCCAGCAGCATCGGACACCCGAACACTGAAGCTTTCTTT.

V gene TRBV5-4 combines with J gene TRBJ2-3, with TRBD2 identical over 12 bases. Germline lookup yields CDR1 SGHNT and CDR2 YYREEE (reference sequence). J was trimmed by 2 bases and V by 3 bases; bases with no gene match: 4. The CDR3 has 16 amino acids. Written as DNA, the CDR3 is TGTGCCAGCAGCTATCTAGCGGGGGGGTTCACAGATACGCAGTATTTT. Amino acids: CASSYLAGGFTDTQYF. The whole variable domain, remainder taken from reference TRBV5-4 and TRBJ2-3, is ETGVTQSPTHLIKTRGQQVTLRCSSQSGHNTVSWYQQALGQGPQFIFQYYREEENGRGNFPPRFSGLQFPNYSSELNVNALELDDSALYLCASSYLAGGFTDTQYFGPGTRLTVL.